The clone carrying this T cell receptor beta chain was recorded a few times. Its antigen is undetermined. CDR1 is SGHTA, CDR2 FQGNSA, per germline. V lost 5 bases and J lost 4; bases outside the gene matches: 8. The CDR3 covers 15 residues. MiXCR was run by TCRdb on the reads, yielding one entry per CDR3 protein. The sample carries about 530,000 distinct CDR3 sequences, 26% recorded once. The data are from a study of T cell repertoires in cytomegalovirus infection. At the level of the study: Matching HLA type and CMV infection were both indicated by public TCR beta signatures.

Study findings and constraints: Carriers of CMV and the relevant HLA type were discriminated by public TCR beta frequency. Dominant in the ex vivo response were TCR beta clonotypes restricted by HLA-C and specific for CMV.

The clonotype was recovered from a human donor in good health (CMV status not recorded). Some clones in this sample may be carry-over from other donors' samples. This sequence joins TRBV7-2 and TRBJ1-3; 7 bases align to TRBD1. The sequenced sample was PBMCs. Here the CDR3 DNA reads TGTGCCAGCAGCCTGGGGAGGGGGCGAGGAAACACCATATATTTT. This translates into CASSLGRGRGNTIYF.